A single sample gave rise to the 24 T cell receptor beta chains below, sequenced in a study of shared clonotypes between healthy human individuals. Naive CD8 isolation took CD45RO-negative cells positively selected for CCR7 and excluded terminally differentiated effector memory CD45RA+ cells. Using immunoSEQ multiplex PCR, the repertoire was profiled, and TCRdb retains in-frame clones only, with some absent. Of around 620,000 clones in the sample, 90% to 95% were seen once. The specimen was naive CD8+ T cells sorted from blood. Receptors were obtained from a woman in her thirties in good health.

This clone was seen just once. CDR3 amino acids: CSVDAWDRSPGELFF. CDR3 sequence (DNA): TGCAGCGTTGACGCCTGGGACAGGTCACCCGGGGAGCTGTTTTTT. The V and J genes are TRBV29-1 and TRBJ2-2, with TRBD1 identical over 8 bases. The germline gives CDR1 SQVTM, CDR2 ANQGSEA. This CDR3 has 15 residues. Unmatched junction bases numbered 9, after V lost 3 bases and J lost 6 bases.

The chain combines TRBV4-1 with TRBJ2-1, with 7 bases fitting TRBD2. Trimming cost V 1 base and J 4 bases; bases outside gene matches: 4. This CDR3 contains 15 residues. CDR1 and CDR2 from the germline V gene are MGHRA and YSYEKL. In DNA form, the CDR3 reads TGCGCCAGCAGCCAAGTCGCGGGAGTTTACAATGAGCAGTTCTTC. The encoded protein is CASSQVAGVYNEQFF.

The chain joins TRBV28 to TRBJ2-5; unclear D gene. Germline V CDR1 and CDR2: MDHEN, SYDVKM. This CDR3 spans 14 amino acids. The V gene lost 2 bases and the J gene lost 5 bases, with 12 bases spanning the gap. The CDR3 region has the DNA TGTGCCAGCAGTTTACAGGAGTCGGGTGAGACCCAGTACTTC. Translating gives CASSLQESGETQYF.

The chain employs TRBV28 and TRBJ2-5, with TRBD1 matching over 7 bases. Trimming removed 5 bases from V and 2 bases from J; junction bases left unmatched: 5. This CDR3 has 14 residues. Germline values: CDR1 MDHEN, CDR2 SYDVKM. Written as DNA, the CDR3 is TGTGCCAGCAGTCCGGGACAGAAACAAGAGACCCAGTACTTC. Protein: CASSPGQKQETQYF.

This sequence joins TRBV5-4 and TRBJ1-4; TRBD1 matches 7 bases. Germline V lookup: CDR1 SGHNT, CDR2 YYREEE (reference sequence). Trimming at V came to 2 bases and at J to 4 bases, leaving 5 bases not matched to a gene. The CDR3 spans 15 residues. The CDR3 nucleotides are TGTGCCAGCAGCTTTGACAGGGCGGTTAATGAAAAACTGTTTTTT. It specifies CASSFDRAVNEKLFF.

The chain uses TRBV27 and TRBJ2-2, with D hard to call. This CDR3 region has 14 residues. Germline V gene sequence: CDR1 MNHEY, CDR2 SMNVEV (reference sequence). Trimming stripped 5 bases from V and 1 base from J, with 8 bases between. The CDR3 sequence: CASSMDRNTGELFF. The CDR3, as DNA: TGTGCCAGCAGTATGGATCGGAACACCGGGGAGCTGTTTTTT.

Concerning this clone: The same CDR3 can be traced to other DNA sequences in this sample. The chain combines TRBV27 with TRBJ1-1; D is undetermined. The CDR3 sequence is 14 residues long. Germline CDR1 and CDR2: MNHEY and SMNVEV (reference sequence). Trimming took 2 bases from V and 4 from J, leaving 11 bases between them. The CDR3: CASSLSPRGTEAFF. The CDR3, as DNA: TGTGCCAGCAGTTTAAGCCCACGGGGCACTGAAGCTTTCTTT.

In DNA form, the CDR3 reads TGTGCCAGCATGGGACTAGCGGGAGTCGACGAGCAGTACTTC. This codes for CASMGLAGVDEQYF. The chain combines TRBV2 with TRBJ2-7, with 14 positions matching TRBD2. With 7 bases clipped from V and 5 bases from J, the junction kept 4 bases outside the gene matches. This CDR3 spans 14 amino acids. The germline gives CDR1 SNHLY, CDR2 FYNNEI.

This clone was detected only once. V is TRBV5-1 and J is TRBJ1-1; 7 bases align to TRBD1. Germline-derived CDR1 and CDR2 are SGHRS and YFSETQ. J gave up 11 bases and V 0 bases, and 4 bases lay outside the gene matches. This CDR3 contains 12 residues. CDR3 in amino acids: CASSLGGGLAFF. The CDR3 DNA is TGCGCCAGCAGCTTGGGAGGGGGCCTGGCTTTCTTT.

Turning to this clone: This sample includes further DNA sequences coding for the same CDR3. The V and J genes are TRBV28 and TRBJ2-1, with D uncertain. The germline V and J ends were trimmed by 5 bases and 4 bases, with 6 bases remaining between them. Germline assignment: CDR1 MDHEN and CDR2 SYDVKM. The CDR3 length is 12 residues. CDR3 sequence (DNA): TGTGCCAGCAGTCCTAATTACAATGAGCAGTTCTTC. Protein: CASSPNYNEQFF.

As regards this clone: In the same sample, other DNA sequences code for this CDR3. The chain recombines TRBV9 with TRBJ2-1, with D possibly TRBD2 on 6 matching bases. CDR1 is SGDLS and CDR2 is YYNGEE in the germline V gene. The CDR3 runs to 15 residues. V gave up 0 bases and J gave up 4 bases, with 11 bases separating them. The CDR3 here is CASSVGLAEYNEQFF. The DNA for the CDR3 is TGTGCCAGCAGCGTAGGTTTAGCGGAATACAATGAGCAGTTCTTC. Based on the CDR3 plus reference TRBV9 and TRBJ2-1, the full variable domain is DSGVTQTPKHLITATGQRVTLRCSPRSGDLSVYWYQQSLDQGLQFLIQYYNGEERAKGNILERFSAQQFPDLHSELNLSSLELGDSALYFCASSVGLAEYNEQFFGPGTRLTVL.

The chain recombines TRBV28 with TRBJ2-7; no reliable D call. Trimming cost V 4 bases and J 3 bases, with 10 bases left between them. The CDR3 extends over 13 amino acids. Germline CDR1 and CDR2: MDHEN and SYDVKM. This CDR3 is CASSSTSVYEQYF. In DNA, the CDR3 is TGTGCCAGCAGTTCTACATCGGTCTACGAGCAGTACTTC.

The gene calls are TRBV29-1 and TRBJ2-6, with TRBD1 identical over 7 bases. This CDR3 spans 17 amino acids. Germline CDR1 reads SQVTM; CDR2 reads ANQGSEA. V lost 6 bases and J lost 4; bases outside the gene matches: 15. The CDR3 loop reads CSVHGQDLPGGANVLTF. For the CDR3, the DNA is TGCAGCGTCCACGGACAGGATCTCCCGGGCGGGGCCAACGTCCTGACTTTC.

This chain links TRBV11-2 with TRBJ2-1; TRBD2 matches 7 bases. Germline CDR1 SGHAT, CDR2 FQNNGV. CDR3 length: 16 amino acids. The V and J ends lost 6 bases and 7 bases, in that order; junction bases with no gene match: 15. The CDR3: CASSYPRDYPTNEQFF. The CDR3, as DNA: TGTGCCAGCAGTTACCCCCGGGACTACCCGACAAATGAGCAGTTCTTC.

This clone was seen once. This rearrangement joins TRBV28 to TRBJ2-7; no clear D gene. Trimming pared 5 bases from V and 0 bases from J, leaving 26 bases between. The CDR3 extends over 19 amino acids. Germline CDR1 is MDHEN and CDR2 is SYDVKM. The CDR3 protein is CASSTPRASVSSSSYEQYF. The CDR3 DNA sequence: TGTGCCAGCAGTACCCCTCGGGCCTCGGTTAGCTCAAGCTCCTACGAGCAGTACTTC.

CDR3 residues: CASRRAGEVGETQYF. The CDR3 nucleotides are TGTGCCAGCAGAAGAGCGGGAGAGGTAGGAGAGACCCAGTACTTC. The V gene is TRBV11-2, the J gene TRBJ2-5; the match to TRBD2 covers 8 bases. The CDR3 contains 15 residues. Germline loops: CDR1 SGHAT, CDR2 FQNNGV. With V trimmed by 6 bases and J by 4 bases, 10 bases remained unmatched. Together with reference TRBV11-2 and TRBJ2-5, the CDR3 gives the full variable domain: EAGVAQSPRYKIIEKRQSVAFWCNPISGHATLYWYQQILGQGPKLLIQFQNNGVVDDSQLPKDRFSAERLKGVDSTLKIQPAKLEDSAVYLCASRRAGEVGETQYFGPGTRLLVL.

This sequence joins TRBV7-2 and TRBJ1-4; D gene uncertain. Germline V gene sequence: CDR1 SGHTA, CDR2 FQGNSA. V lost 8 bases to trimming and J lost 7 bases, with 11 bases between them. There are 12 residues in the CDR3. CDR3 bases: TGTGCCAGCGGAGAGGTTAGTGAAAAACTGTTTTTT. Protein sequence: CASGEVSEKLFF.

This clone is a singleton in its sample. The chain recombines TRBV28 with TRBJ1-1, with D possibly TRBD1 on 6 matching bases. This CDR3 is built from 14 residues. V lost 5 bases to trimming and J lost 0 bases, with 10 bases between them. Germline loops: CDR1 MDHEN, CDR2 SYDVKM. The CDR3 DNA reads as TGTGCCAGCAGTGAACAGGGTATGAACACTGAAGCTTTCTTT. Its translation: CASSEQGMNTEAFF.

The chain carries TRBV4-1 and TRBJ2-3; 9 nucleotides align to TRBD2. Germline CDR1 MGHRA, CDR2 YSYEKL. With V trimmed by 4 bases and J by 3 bases, 11 bases remained unmatched. CDR3 length: 17 amino acids. The CDR3 DNA sequence: TGCGCCAGCAGCCCCTCCCTCTTAGCGGGAGTAACAGATACGCAGTATTTT. Translated, it gives CASSPSLLAGVTDTQYF.

The gene calls are TRBV27 and TRBJ1-5; tentative D call: TRBD1 (5 bases). CDR1 is MNHEY, CDR2 SMNVEV, per germline (reference sequence). This CDR3 is built from 15 residues. The V end lost 2 bases, the J end lost 0 bases, and 8 bases lay between the germline ends. CDR3 region: CASSLRQFSNQPQHF. The CDR3 DNA sequence: TGTGCCAGCAGTTTAAGACAGTTTAGCAATCAGCCCCAGCATTTT.

The chain combines TRBV2 with TRBJ1-2, with TRBD1 matching over 7 bases. Germline CDR1 SNHLY, CDR2 FYNNEI. V shed 8 bases and J 4 bases; nucleotides not matched to a gene: 7. The CDR3 runs to 13 residues. The CDR3: CASVGEGAYGYTF. CDR3 DNA sequence: TGTGCCAGCGTCGGTGAGGGGGCCTATGGCTACACCTTC.

The V gene is TRBV4-2, the J gene TRBJ2-5, with TRBD2 matching over 9 bases. CDR3 length: 19 residues. V dropped 3 bases and J dropped 5; count of bases not matched to a gene: 19. Germline V gives CDR1 LGHNA, CDR2 YNFKEQ. Here the CDR3 reads CASSHPVGIAGVVGETQYF. In DNA, the CDR3 is TGTGCCAGCAGCCACCCCGTTGGGATAGCGGGAGTCGTCGGGGAGACCCAGTACTTC.

The chain carries TRBV6-5 and TRBJ1-2; D is ambiguous. CDR1 and CDR2 from the germline V gene are MNHEY and SVGAGI. Trimming cost V 5 bases and J 6 bases, with 13 bases left between them. The CDR3 totals 13 residues. This CDR3 is CASSRIVSDGYTF. CDR3 in DNA: TGTGCCAGCAGTCGCATCGTCAGTGATGGCTACACCTTC.

The chain links TRBV28 to TRBJ2-7, with 9 bases fitting TRBD1. CDR3 length equals 14 residues. Trimming at V came to 7 bases and at J to 3 bases, leaving 7 bases not matched to a gene. Per germline, CDR1 MDHEN and CDR2 SYDVKM. The CDR3 here is CASTKDRGHYEQYF. DNA of the CDR3: TGTGCCAGCACCAAGGACAGGGGACACTACGAGCAGTACTTC.